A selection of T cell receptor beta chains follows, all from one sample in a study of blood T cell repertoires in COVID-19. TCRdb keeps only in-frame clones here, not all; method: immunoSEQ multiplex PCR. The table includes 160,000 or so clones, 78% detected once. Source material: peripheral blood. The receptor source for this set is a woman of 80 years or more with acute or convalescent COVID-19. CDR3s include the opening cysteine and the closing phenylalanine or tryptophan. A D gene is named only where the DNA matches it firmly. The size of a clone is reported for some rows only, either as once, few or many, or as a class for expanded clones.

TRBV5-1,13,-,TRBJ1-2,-,TGCGCCAGCAGCTTGGCTTTGGAGGAGGGCTACACCTTC,CASSLALEEGYTF
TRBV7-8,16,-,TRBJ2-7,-,TGTGCCAGCAGCTTAGCGGGAGTCCAGAGCTCCTACGAGCAGTACTTC,CASSLAGVQSSYEQYF
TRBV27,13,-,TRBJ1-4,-,TGTGCCAGCAGTCCTCCCTACCCGAGGAAACTGTTTTTT,CASSPPYPRKLFF
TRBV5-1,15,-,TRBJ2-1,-,TGCGCCAGCAGCTCGGACGGGAGCTCCTACAATGAGCAGTTCTTC,CASSSDGSSYNEQFF
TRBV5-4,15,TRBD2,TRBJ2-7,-,TGTGCCAGCAGCGCAGGAGCGGGAGGGCTTTACGAGCAGTACTTC,CASSAGAGGLYEQYF
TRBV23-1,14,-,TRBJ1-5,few,TGCGCCAGTCCGACTGGACATAGCAATCAGCCCCAGCATTTT,CASPTGHSNQPQHF
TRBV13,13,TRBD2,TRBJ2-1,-,TGTGCCAGCAGCATCAGCGGGGGCGGCAAGCAGTTCTTC,CASSISGGGKQFF
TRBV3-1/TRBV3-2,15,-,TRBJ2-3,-,TGTGCCAGCAGCCAGCGGCTTCAAAGCACAGATACGCAGTATTTT,CASSQRLQSTDTQYF
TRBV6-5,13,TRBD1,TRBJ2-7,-,TGTGCCAGCAGTAGAGACAGGGCCTACGAGCAGTACTTC,CASSRDRAYEQYF
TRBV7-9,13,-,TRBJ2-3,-,TGTGCCAGCAGCTTCATGGGGGGAAATACGCAGTATTTT,CASSFMGGNTQYF
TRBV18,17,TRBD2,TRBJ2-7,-,TGTGCCAGCTCAAAGGCTAGCGGGGGGGGAAGCTCCTACGAGCAGTACTTC,CASSKASGGGSSYEQYF
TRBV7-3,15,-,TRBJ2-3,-,TGTGCCAGCAGCCTACGGACAGCTAGCACAGATACGCAGTATTTT,CASSLRTASTDTQYF
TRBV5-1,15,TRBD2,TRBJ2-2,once,TGCGCCAGCAGCACCCAGGGTGCGGGGGCCGGGGAGCTGTTTTTT,CASSTQGAGAGELFF
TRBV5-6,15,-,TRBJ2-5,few,TGTGCCAGCAGCCCCCGAGCCTTGATTGGAGAGACCCAGTACTTC,CASSPRALIGETQYF
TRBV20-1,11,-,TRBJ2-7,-,TGCAGTGCTAGAGACAACTACGAGCAGTACTTC,CSARDNYEQYF
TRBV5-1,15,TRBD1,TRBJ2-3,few,TGCGCCAGCAGTCCAACAGGGGCTAGCACAGATACGCAGTATTTT,CASSPTGASTDTQYF
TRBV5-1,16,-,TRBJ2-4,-,TGCGCCAGCAGCTTTGGGGCTCTCGGCTCGATAAACATTCAGTACTTC,CASSFGALGSINIQYF
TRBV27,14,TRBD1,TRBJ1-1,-,TGTGCCAGCAGCATTCAGGGGGCATGGACTGAAGCTTTCTTT,CASSIQGAWTEAFF
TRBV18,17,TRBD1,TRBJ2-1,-,TGTGCCAGCTCACCACCGACCGGGACAGGGAAGGGAGGCGAGCAGTTCTTC,CASSPPTGTGKGGEQFF
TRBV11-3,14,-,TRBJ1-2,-,TGTGCCAGCAGCTCAAACAGGGAATCCTATGGCTACACCTTC,CASSSNRESYGYTF
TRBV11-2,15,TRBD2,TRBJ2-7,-,TGTGCCAGCAGCTTAGGCGCGGGAGGGTCCTACGAGCAGTACTTC,CASSLGAGGSYEQYF
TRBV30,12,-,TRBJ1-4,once,TGTGCCTGGAGTGTTCTACGAGAAAAACTGTTTTTT,CAWSVLREKLFF
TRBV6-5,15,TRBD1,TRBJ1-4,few,TGTGCCAGCAGTTACTCGGGACAGCCTAATGAAAAACTGTTTTTT,CASSYSGQPNEKLFF
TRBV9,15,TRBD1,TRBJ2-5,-,TGTGCCAGCCAACTCGGGACAGGGGGCCGAGAGACCCAGTACTTC,CASQLGTGGRETQYF
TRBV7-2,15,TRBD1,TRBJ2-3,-,TGTGCCAGCAGCTCCAGACAGGGGTGGGGAGATACGCAGTATTTT,CASSSRQGWGDTQYF
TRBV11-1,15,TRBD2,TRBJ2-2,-,TGTGCCAGCAGCGCCGGGACTAGCGACACCGGGGAGCTGTTTTTT,CASSAGTSDTGELFF
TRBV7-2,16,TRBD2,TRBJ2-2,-,TGTGCCAGCAGTAGGACTAGAGGGCGTTTCACCGGGGAGCTGTTTTTT,CASSRTRGRFTGELFF
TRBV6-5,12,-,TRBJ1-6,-,TGTGCCAGCAGTTATCGGAATTCACCCCTCCACTTT,CASSYRNSPLHF
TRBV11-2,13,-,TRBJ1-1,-,TGTGCCAGCAGTACAGGGACGAACACTGAAGCTTTCTTT,CASSTGTNTEAFF
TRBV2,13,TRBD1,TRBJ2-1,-,TGTGCCAGCCGGGACAGGGGATACAATGAGCAGTTCTTC,CASRDRGYNEQFF
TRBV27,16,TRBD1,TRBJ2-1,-,TGTGCCAGCAGTTTACTAACAGGGGCACCCTACAATGAGCAGTTCTTC,CASSLLTGAPYNEQFF
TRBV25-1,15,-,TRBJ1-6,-,TGTGCCAGCAGTGAATCAGTCAGGGTTAATTCACCCCTCCACTTT,CASSESVRVNSPLHF
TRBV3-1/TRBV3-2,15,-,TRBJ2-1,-,TGTGCCAGCAGTAACTCTCCGAGCTCCTACAATGAGCAGTTCTTC,CASSNSPSSYNEQFF
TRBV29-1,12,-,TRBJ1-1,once,TGCAGCTGTGGGCAGGGAACCACTGAAGCTTTCTTT,CSCGQGTTEAFF
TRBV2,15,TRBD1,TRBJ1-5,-,TGTGCCAGCAGTCCGTTGACAGGGCTGGGTCAGCCCCAGCATTTT,CASSPLTGLGQPQHF
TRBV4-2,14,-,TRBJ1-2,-,TGTGCCAGCAGCCAACCACAGTCTACCTATGGCTACACCTTC,CASSQPQSTYGYTF
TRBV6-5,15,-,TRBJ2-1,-,TGTGCCAGCAGTTCCCCTCACACAGGGCACAATGAGCAGTTCTTC,CASSSPHTGHNEQFF
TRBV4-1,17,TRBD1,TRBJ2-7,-,TGCGCCAGCAGCTCCTCCCAGCGACCCCGCAGGGGGAGCGAGCAGTACTTC,CASSSSQRPRRGSEQYF
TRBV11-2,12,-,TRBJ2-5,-,TGTGCCAGCAGCTTCTTAGAGGAGACCCAGTACTTC,CASSFLEETQYF
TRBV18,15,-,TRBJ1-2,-,TGTGCCAGCTCACCACCGGACAGAATTAACTATGGCTACACCTTC,CASSPPDRINYGYTF
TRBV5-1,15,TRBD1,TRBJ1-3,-,TGCGCCAGTCACACAGGGGGAGGTTCTGGAAACACCATATATTTT,CASHTGGGSGNTIYF
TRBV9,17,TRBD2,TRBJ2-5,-,TGTGCCAGCAACCCGGGGGCTAGCGGGAACCGGCAAGAGACCCAGTACTTC,CASNPGASGNRQETQYF
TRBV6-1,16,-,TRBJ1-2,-,TGTGCCAGCAGTGACCGGGACACCGAATTTGTTGGTGGCTACACCTTC,CASSDRDTEFVGGYTF